The 18 T cell receptor beta chains listed next were all sequenced from one sample in a study of shared clonotypes between healthy human individuals. Naive CD8 cells lacked CD45RO, underwent positive selection for CCR7 and left out terminally differentiated effector memory CD45RA+ cells. The protocol was immunoSEQ multiplex PCR, while the TCRdb copy is restricted to in-frame clones and leaves out a portion. This sample has more than 2 million clones, with about 95% found just once. The sample consisted of naive CD8+ T cells sorted from blood. These receptors came from a man aged 18 to 35 in good health.

This rearrangement joins TRBV5-1 to TRBJ2-3; D unresolved. CDR1 and CDR2 (germline): SGHRS, YFSETQ. CDR3 length: 13 amino acids. The V and J ends lost 2 bases and 4 bases respectively, with 8 bases between them. CDR3 residues: CASSFYVADTQYF. The CDR3 coding sequence is TGCGCCAGCAGCTTTTACGTGGCAGATACGCAGTATTTT.

The chain has TRBV4-1 and TRBJ2-1; 10 bases are shared with TRBD2. Germline CDR1 and CDR2: MGHRA and YSYEKL. Germline trimming cut 2 bases from V and 2 bases from J; bases unmatched to any gene: 0. The CDR3 is made up of 15 amino acids. The CDR3 is CASSQTSGAYNEQFF. CDR3 coding DNA: TGCGCCAGCAGCCAAACTAGCGGGGCCTACAATGAGCAGTTCTTC.

This rearrangement joins TRBV9 to TRBJ2-7; 8 bases are a match to TRBD2. The CDR3 has 15 amino acids. CDR1 is SGDLS, CDR2 YYNGEE, per germline. The V gene end was trimmed by 2 bases and the J gene end by 2 bases; junction bases not matched to a gene: 6. CDR3 in amino acids: CASSVGGEPAYEQYF. CDR3 coding DNA: TGTGCCAGCAGCGTCGGGGGGGAGCCCGCCTACGAGCAGTACTTC.

Concerning this clone: Distinct nucleotide sequences in the sample also encode this CDR3. V gene TRBV5-6 combines with J gene TRBJ2-3; D possibly uses TRBD1 or TRBD2 (5 bases each). This CDR3 has 13 amino acids. Per the germline V gene, CDR1 is SGHDT and CDR2 is YYEEEE. V was cut by 3 bases and J by 3 bases, with 8 bases left in between. CDR3 bases: TGTGCCAGCAGCTGGGGGATTACAGATACGCAGTATTTT. Translating gives CASSWGITDTQYF.

This chain joins TRBV30 and TRBJ1-1; D is ambiguous. CDR1 GTSNPN and CDR2 SVGIG come from the germline V gene (reference sequence). Trimming left V 2 bases short and J 8 bases short, with 9 bases between. This CDR3 spans 11 amino acids. In DNA form, the CDR3 reads TGTGCCTGGAGTATTCCGGGCGAAGCTTTCTTT. Its protein product is CAWSIPGEAFF.

This chain connects TRBV7-6 to TRBJ2-3; TRBD2 aligns across 7 bases. Unmatched junction bases numbered 11, after V lost 4 bases and J lost 4 bases. The germline gives CDR1 SGHVS, CDR2 FNYEAQ. The CDR3 consists of 16 residues. The CDR3 here is CASSSGLVVPPDTQYF. CDR3 bases: TGTGCCAGCAGCTCTGGACTAGTAGTTCCCCCAGATACGCAGTATTTT.

The CDR3 DNA is TGTGCCAGCAGCTCCTTGGCCCCCAGGACTGAAGCTTTCTTT. Translated: CASSSLAPRTEAFF. The V gene is TRBV5-6, the J gene TRBJ1-1; D gene uncertain. This CDR3 spans 14 amino acids. V gave up 3 bases and J gave up 5 bases, with 14 bases separating them. Germline V lookup: CDR1 SGHDT, CDR2 YYEEEE.

Regarding this clone: This sample also contains other DNA sequences that code for the same CDR3. CDR3 nucleotide sequence: TGCGCCAGCAGCCAGCTAGCGGGAGGGGGCAATGAGCAGTTCTTC. The encoded protein is CASSQLAGGGNEQFF. This chain connects TRBV4-1 to TRBJ2-1; 12 bases agree with TRBD2. The junction had 3 bases not matched to a gene; V was cut back by 3 bases and J by 6 bases. CDR1 MGHRA and CDR2 YSYEKL come from the germline V gene. This CDR3 spans 15 amino acids.

This clone was observed once. This rearrangement joins TRBV6-5 to TRBJ2-1, with D possibly matching TRBD1 (6 bases). Per the germline V gene, CDR1 is MNHEY and CDR2 is SVGAGI. V dropped 6 bases and J dropped 8 bases, with 11 bases sitting between them. This CDR3 has 12 residues. This chain's CDR3 is CASSLQGYEQFF. In nucleotides, the CDR3 is TGTGCCAGCAGCTTACAGGGCTATGAGCAGTTCTTC.

The V and J genes are TRBV7-9 and TRBJ2-5; TRBD1 matches 7 bases. With V trimmed by 4 bases and J by 4 bases, 6 bases remained unmatched. Germline V gives CDR1 SEHNR, CDR2 FQNEAQ (reference sequence). The CDR3 covers 14 residues. CDR3 nucleotides: TGTGCCAGCAGCTCAGAGACAGGGTTAGAGACCCAGTACTTC. Translated, it gives CASSSETGLETQYF.

This clone was observed a single time. V gene TRBV2 combines with J gene TRBJ2-2; 10 positions agree with TRBD1. After removal of 7 bases from V and 5 bases from J, the junction contained 7 bases not matched to a gene. Germline assignment: CDR1 SNHLY and CDR2 FYNNEI. The CDR3 loop spans 15 amino acids. CDR3 sequence reads: CASIFRDRGTGELFF. CDR3 sequence (DNA): TGTGCCAGCATTTTCCGGGACAGGGGAACCGGGGAGCTGTTTTTT.

CDR3 in amino acids: CASSQEKWLNDGYTF. As DNA, the CDR3 is TGCGCCAGCAGCCAAGAGAAATGGTTGAACGATGGCTACACCTTC. J is TRBJ1-2 and V is TRBV4-1, with D hard to call. V lost 0 bases and J 6 bases, leaving 14 bases between the germline ends. CDR3 length: 15 residues. Germline V gives CDR1 MGHRA, CDR2 YSYEKL.

The CDR3 sequence: CASSPDRLYTEAFF. In nucleotides, the CDR3 is TGTGCCAGCAGTCCGGACAGGCTATACACTGAAGCTTTCTTT. This sequence joins TRBV27 and TRBJ1-1; 7 positions agree with TRBD1. The V segment lost 5 bases and the J segment 3 bases; nucleotides outside the gene matches: 6. This CDR3 is built from 14 residues. In germline, CDR1 is MNHEY, CDR2 SMNVEV (reference sequence).

This clone was seen once. The rearrangement links TRBV5-4 to TRBJ2-1, with a tentative D call TRBD1 (6 bases). V was clipped by 4 bases and J by 7 bases, with 21 bases between them. Germline V gives CDR1 SGHNT, CDR2 YYREEE (reference sequence). The CDR3 covers 16 residues. The CDR3 nucleotides are TGTGCCAGCAGCCCAACGCAGGGGTTTTTCGGTAATGAGCAGTTCTTC. It is translated as CASSPTQGFFGNEQFF.

The chain employs TRBV29-1 and TRBJ2-7, with D hard to call. Trimming took 6 bases from V and 6 from J, leaving 9 bases between them. The CDR3 loop spans 10 amino acids. Germline V lookup: CDR1 SQVTM, CDR2 ANQGSEA. CDR3 protein: CSVADSEQYF. CDR3 sequence (DNA): TGCAGCGTCGCGGATTCCGAGCAGTACTTC.

This chain links TRBV11-2 with TRBJ2-1; 10 nucleotides match TRBD2. Germline V gene sequence: CDR1 SGHAT, CDR2 FQNNGV. There are 18 residues in the CDR3. V shed 1 base, J shed 6 bases, and the junction held 12 bases outside the gene matches. In nucleotides, the CDR3 is TGTGCCAGCAGCTTAGGCCCCGAACTAGCGGGAAGGGGCAATGAGCAGTTCTTC. Amino acids: CASSLGPELAGRGNEQFF.

The chain is built from TRBV27 and TRBJ1-6; a possible D gene is TRBD1 (6 bases). CDR1 and CDR2 (germline): MNHEY, SMNVEV (reference sequence). CDR3 length: 14 amino acids. The ends were cut back, 6 bases at V and 7 bases at J, with 13 bases in the middle. CDR3 loop: CASRNTGSNSPLHF. The CDR3 DNA is TGTGCCAGCAGAAATACAGGGAGCAATTCACCCCTCCACTTT.

The chain recombines TRBV25-1 with TRBJ1-2; D gene unclear. The length of the CDR3 is 13 residues. The V gene lost 2 bases and the J gene lost 2 bases, with 6 bases spanning the gap. CDR1 is MGHDK, CDR2 SYGVNS, per germline. The CDR3 bases are TGTGCCAGCAGTGAACCGGGGAACTATGGCTACACCTTC. This encodes CASSEPGNYGYTF.